This record covers a single T cell receptor beta chain. The V and J ends lost 0 bases and 7 bases respectively, with 11 bases between them. The CDR3 spans 15 residues. The V gene's germline CDR1 is SGHRS and CDR2 YFSETQ. The sample originates from a study of blood T cells in healthy people across ages. A second PCR of roughly 7 to 11 cycles used a sample-barcoded 5' primer and a J-beta primer mix. TCRdb re-called the 5' RACE reads with MiXCR, one entry per CDR3 protein. The sample lists roughly 560,000 distinct CDR3 sequences; approximately 25% were seen once. The sample also formed part of further work on T cells of mothers and their children. In that study: Donation involved three healthy Caucasian mothers and the six children that they had.

V and J are TRBV5-1 and TRBJ1-6, with TRBD1 as a possible D gene (6 bases). Sequences were obtained from blood. The receptor's source is a boy aged 5 to 17 in good health. The CDR3 sequence: CASSLEGDGNSPLHF. DNA for the CDR3: TGCGCCAGCAGCTTGGAGGGGGACGGGAATTCACCCCTCCACTTT.